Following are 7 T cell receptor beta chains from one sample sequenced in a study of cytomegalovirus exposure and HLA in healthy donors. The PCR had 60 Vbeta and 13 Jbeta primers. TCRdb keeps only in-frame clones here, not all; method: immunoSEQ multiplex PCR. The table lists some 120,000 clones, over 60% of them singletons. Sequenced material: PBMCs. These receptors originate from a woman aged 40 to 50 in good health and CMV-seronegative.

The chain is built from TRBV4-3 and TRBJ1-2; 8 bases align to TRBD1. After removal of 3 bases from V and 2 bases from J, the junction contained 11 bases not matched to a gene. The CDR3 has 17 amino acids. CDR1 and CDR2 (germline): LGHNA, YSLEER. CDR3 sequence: CASSHGPGQGANYGYTF. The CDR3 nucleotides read TGCGCCAGCAGCCATGGACCCGGACAGGGTGCCAACTATGGCTACACCTTC.

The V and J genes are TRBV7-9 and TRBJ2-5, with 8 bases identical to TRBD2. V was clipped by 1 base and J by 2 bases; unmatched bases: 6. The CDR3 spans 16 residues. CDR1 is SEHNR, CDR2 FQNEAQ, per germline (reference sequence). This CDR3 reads CASSLGVAGKQETQYF. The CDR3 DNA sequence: TGTGCCAGCAGCTTAGGAGTAGCGGGAAAACAAGAGACCCAGTACTTC.

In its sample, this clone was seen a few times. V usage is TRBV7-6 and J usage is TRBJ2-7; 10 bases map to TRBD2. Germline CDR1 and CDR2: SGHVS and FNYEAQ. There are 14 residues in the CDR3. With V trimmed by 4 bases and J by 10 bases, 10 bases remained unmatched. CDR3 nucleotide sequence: TGTGCCAGCAGCTCTCCGGGACTAGCGTTGTTACAGTACTTC. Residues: CASSSPGLALLQYF.

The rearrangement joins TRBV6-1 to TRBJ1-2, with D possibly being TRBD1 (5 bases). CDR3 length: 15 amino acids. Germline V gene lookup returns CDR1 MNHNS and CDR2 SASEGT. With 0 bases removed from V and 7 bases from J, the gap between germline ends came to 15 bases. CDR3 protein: CASSEAHRQYSGYTF. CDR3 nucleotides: TGTGCCAGCAGTGAAGCGCATAGACAGTACAGTGGCTACACCTTC.

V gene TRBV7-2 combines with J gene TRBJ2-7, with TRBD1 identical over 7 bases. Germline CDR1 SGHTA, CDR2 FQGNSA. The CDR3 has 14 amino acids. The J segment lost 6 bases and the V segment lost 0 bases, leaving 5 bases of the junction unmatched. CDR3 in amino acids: CASSLAKTGSEQYF. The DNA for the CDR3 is TGTGCCAGCAGCTTAGCCAAGACAGGGAGCGAGCAGTACTTC.

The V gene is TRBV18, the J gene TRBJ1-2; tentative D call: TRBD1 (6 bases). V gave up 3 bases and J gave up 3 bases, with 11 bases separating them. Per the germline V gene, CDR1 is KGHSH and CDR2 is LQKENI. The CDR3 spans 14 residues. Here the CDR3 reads CASSPRDTDYGYTF. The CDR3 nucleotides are TGTGCCAGCTCACCCCGGGACACCGACTATGGCTACACCTTC.

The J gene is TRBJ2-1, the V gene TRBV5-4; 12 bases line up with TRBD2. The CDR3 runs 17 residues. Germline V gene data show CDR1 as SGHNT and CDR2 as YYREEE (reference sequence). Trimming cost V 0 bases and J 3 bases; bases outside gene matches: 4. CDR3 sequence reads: CASSLGLAGAFYNEQFF. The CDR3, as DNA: TGTGCCAGCAGCTTGGGACTAGCGGGAGCGTTCTACAATGAGCAGTTCTTC.